This TCR beta chain originates from a study of T cell changes during pregnancy in multiple sclerosis. This CDR3 is 11 amino acids long. The germline gives CDR1 GTSNPN, CDR2 SVGIG (reference sequence). V lost 2 bases to trimming and J lost 6 bases, with 8 bases between them. Data came from immunoSEQ multiplex PCR; TCRdb stores just in-frame clones and leaves some out. The sample contains tens of thousands of clones, more than 85% of which appear only once. This TCR was recovered from a female donor with multiple sclerosis, enrolled in a pregnancy study. The source material was CD8+ T cells from peripheral blood mononuclear cells, sampled in the third trimester of pregnancy. The chain carries TRBV30 and TRBJ2-7; TRBD2 is a possible D gene (5 bases). CDR3 sequence (DNA): TGTGCCTGGAGTACGGCGGGCGAGCAGTACTTC. The encoded protein is CAWSTAGEQYF.